The clone carrying this T cell receptor (beta chain) was seen only a few times. V was clipped by 11 bases and J by 2 bases; unmatched bases: 9. The CDR3 has 15 residues. Germline values: CDR1 MDHEN, CDR2 SYDVKM. This sample is part of a study of T cells in Graves' hyperthyroidism and ophthalmopathy. The TCR beta CDR3 regions underwent amplification using RNA transcripts as the source. The HTBI primer set served for first-round RT-PCR of the TCR CDR3. TCRdb re-called the multiplex PCR reads through MiXCR, storing one row per CDR3 protein. The sample carries around 300,000 distinct CDR3 sequences, around 22% recorded once.

The sequencing sample was made of blood. The clonotype originates from a man younger than 40 with Graves' ophthalmopathy. The chain couples TRBV28 to TRBJ2-7; 13 bases agree with TRBD2. The CDR3 region is CAGPRTSGGPYEQYF. Written as DNA, the CDR3 is TGTGCCGGCCCTCGGACTAGCGGGGGACCCTACGAGCAGTACTTC.